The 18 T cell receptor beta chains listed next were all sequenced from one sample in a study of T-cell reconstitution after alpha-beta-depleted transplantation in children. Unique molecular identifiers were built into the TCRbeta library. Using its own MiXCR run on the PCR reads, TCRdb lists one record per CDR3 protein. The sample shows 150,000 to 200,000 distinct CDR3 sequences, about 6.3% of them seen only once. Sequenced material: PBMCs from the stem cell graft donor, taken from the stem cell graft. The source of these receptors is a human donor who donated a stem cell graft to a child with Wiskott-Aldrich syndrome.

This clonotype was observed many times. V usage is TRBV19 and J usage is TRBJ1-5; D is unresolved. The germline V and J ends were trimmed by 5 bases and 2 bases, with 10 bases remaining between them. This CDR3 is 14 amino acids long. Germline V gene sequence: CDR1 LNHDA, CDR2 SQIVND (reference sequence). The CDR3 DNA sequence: TGTGCCAGTAGTTATCGAACGGGCAATCAGCCCCAGCATTTT. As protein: CASSYRTGNQPQHF.

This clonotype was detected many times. CDR3 coding DNA: TGTGCCAGCAGTCGGGGACTAGTCGATGAGCAGTTCTTC. It codes for CASSRGLVDEQFF. This sequence joins TRBV27 and TRBJ2-1; TRBD2 agrees at 8 bases. The CDR3 has 13 amino acids. Germline lookup yields CDR1 MNHEY and CDR2 SMNVEV (reference sequence). V trimming: 5 bases; J trimming: 8 bases; junction bases outside the gene matches: 5.

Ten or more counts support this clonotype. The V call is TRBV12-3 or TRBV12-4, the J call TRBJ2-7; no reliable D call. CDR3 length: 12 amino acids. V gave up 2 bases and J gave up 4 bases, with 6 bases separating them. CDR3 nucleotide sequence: TGTGCCAGCAGTTTACAATGGTACGAGCAGTACTTC. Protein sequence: CASSLQWYEQYF.

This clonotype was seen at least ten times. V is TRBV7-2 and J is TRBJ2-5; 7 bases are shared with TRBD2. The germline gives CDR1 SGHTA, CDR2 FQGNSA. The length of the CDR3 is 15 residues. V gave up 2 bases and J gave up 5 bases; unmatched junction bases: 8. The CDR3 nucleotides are TGTGCCAGCAGCTTATATGCTAGCGGTTACGAGACCCAGTACTTC. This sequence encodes CASSLYASGYETQYF.

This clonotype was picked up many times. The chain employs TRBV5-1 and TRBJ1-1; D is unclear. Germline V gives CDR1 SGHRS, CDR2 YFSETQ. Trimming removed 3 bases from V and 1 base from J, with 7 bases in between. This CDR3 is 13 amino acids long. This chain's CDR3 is CASSSQENTEAFF. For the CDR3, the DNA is TGCGCCAGCAGCTCCCAGGAGAACACTGAAGCTTTCTTT.

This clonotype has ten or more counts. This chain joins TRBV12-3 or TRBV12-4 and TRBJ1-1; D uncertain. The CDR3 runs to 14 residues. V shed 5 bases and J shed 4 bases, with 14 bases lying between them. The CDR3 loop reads CASSREVLSTEAFF. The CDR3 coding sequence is TGTGCCAGCAGTAGGGAGGTTCTGAGCACTGAAGCTTTCTTT.

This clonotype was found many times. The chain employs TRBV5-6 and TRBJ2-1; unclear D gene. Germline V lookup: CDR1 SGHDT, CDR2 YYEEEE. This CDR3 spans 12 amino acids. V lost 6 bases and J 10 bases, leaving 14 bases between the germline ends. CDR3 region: CASTTGGQEQFF. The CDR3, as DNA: TGTGCCAGCACCACTGGTGGGCAGGAGCAGTTCTTC.

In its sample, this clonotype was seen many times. The CDR3 sequence: CASTLAGGPVMETQYF. CDR3 DNA sequence: TGTGCCAGCACACTAGCGGGGGGGCCCGTCATGGAGACCCAGTACTTC. The chain joins TRBV5-5 to TRBJ2-5; 13 nucleotides line up with TRBD2. From germline, CDR1 is SGHKS and CDR2 YYEKEE (reference sequence). The CDR3 spans 16 residues. The junction had 10 bases not matched to a gene; V was cut back by 6 bases and J by 5 bases. Full variable domain (outside the CDR3, taken from reference TRBV5-5 and TRBJ2-5): DAGVTQSPTHLIKTRGQQVTLRCSPISGHKSVSWYQQVLGQGPQFIFQYYEKEERGRGNFPDRFSARQFPNYSSELNVNALLLGDSALYLCASTLAGGPVMETQYFGPGTRLLVL.

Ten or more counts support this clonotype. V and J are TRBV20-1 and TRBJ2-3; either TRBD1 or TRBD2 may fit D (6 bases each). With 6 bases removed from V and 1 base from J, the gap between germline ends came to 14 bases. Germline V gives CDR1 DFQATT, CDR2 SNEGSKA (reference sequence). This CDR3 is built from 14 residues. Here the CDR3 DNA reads TGCAGTGCCAAGGGGGGACTTCGCACAGATACGCAGTATTTT. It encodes CSAKGGLRTDTQYF.

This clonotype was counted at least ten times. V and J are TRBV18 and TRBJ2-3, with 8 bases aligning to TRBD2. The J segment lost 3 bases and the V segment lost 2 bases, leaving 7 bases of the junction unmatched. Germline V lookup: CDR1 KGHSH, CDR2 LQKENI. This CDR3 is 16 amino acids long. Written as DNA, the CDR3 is TGTGCCAGCTCACCATTCCGATTAGCGGGAACAGATACGCAGTATTTT. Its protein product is CASSPFRLAGTDTQYF.

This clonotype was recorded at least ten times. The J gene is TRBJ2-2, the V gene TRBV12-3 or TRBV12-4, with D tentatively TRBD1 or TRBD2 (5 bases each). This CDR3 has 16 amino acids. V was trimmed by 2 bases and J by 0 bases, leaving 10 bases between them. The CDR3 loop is CASSLRGRTNTGELFF. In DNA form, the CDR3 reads TGTGCCAGCAGTTTACGGGGACGGACGAACACCGGGGAGCTGTTTTTT.

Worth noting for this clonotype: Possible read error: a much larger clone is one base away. CDR3 residues: CASSPAWWDSPLHF. CDR3 sequence (DNA): TGTGCCAGCAGCCCTGCCTGGTGGGATTCACCCCTCCACTTT. This rearrangement joins TRBV12-3 or TRBV12-4 to TRBJ1-6; D is uncertain. Trimming took off 6 bases at V and 8 bases at J, with 14 bases between the two ends. This CDR3 region has 14 residues.

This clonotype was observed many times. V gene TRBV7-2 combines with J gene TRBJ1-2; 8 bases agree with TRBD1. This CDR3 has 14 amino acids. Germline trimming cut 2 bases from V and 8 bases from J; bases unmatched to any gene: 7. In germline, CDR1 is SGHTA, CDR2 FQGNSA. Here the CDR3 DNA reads TGTGCCAGCAGCTTATCTCGGACAGGGAGAGGCTACACCTTC. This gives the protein CASSLSRTGRGYTF.

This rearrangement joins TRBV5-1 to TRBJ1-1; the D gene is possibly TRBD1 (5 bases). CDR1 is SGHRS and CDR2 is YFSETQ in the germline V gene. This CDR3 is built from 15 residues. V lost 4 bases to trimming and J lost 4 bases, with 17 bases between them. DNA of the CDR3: TGCGCCAGCAGCGACGACGCCCAGGGTGCCACTGAAGCTTTCTTT. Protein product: CASSDDAQGATEAFF.

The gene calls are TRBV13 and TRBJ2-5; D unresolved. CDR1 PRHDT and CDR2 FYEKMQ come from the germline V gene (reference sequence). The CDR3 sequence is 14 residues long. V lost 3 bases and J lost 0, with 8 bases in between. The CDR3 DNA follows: TGTGCCAGCAGCTTTAGACGGTACCAAGAGACCCAGTACTTC. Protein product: CASSFRRYQETQYF. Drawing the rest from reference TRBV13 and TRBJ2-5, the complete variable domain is AAGVIQSPRHLIKEKRETATLKCYPIPRHDTVYWYQQGPGQDPQFLISFYEKMQSDKGSIPDRFSAQQFSDYHSELNMSSLELGDSALYFCASSFRRYQETQYFGPGTRLLVL.

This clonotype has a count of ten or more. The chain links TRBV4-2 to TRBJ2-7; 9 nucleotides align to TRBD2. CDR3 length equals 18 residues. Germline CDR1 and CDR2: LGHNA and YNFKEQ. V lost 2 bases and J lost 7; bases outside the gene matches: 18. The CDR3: CASSQSGLAPLITKEQYF. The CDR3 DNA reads TGTGCCAGCAGCCAATCGGGACTAGCCCCTTTGATAACTAAGGAGCAGTACTTC.

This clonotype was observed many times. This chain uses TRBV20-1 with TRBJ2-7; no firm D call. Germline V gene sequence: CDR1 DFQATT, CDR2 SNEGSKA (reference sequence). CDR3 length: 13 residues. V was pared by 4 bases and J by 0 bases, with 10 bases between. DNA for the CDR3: TGCAGTGCTATAAGGAGTACCTCCTACGAGCAGTACTTC. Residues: CSAIRSTSYEQYF.

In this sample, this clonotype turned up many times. CDR3 residues: CASSVAPTNTGELFF. As DNA, the CDR3 is TGTGCCAGCAGCGTGGCACCTACGAACACCGGGGAGCTGTTTTTT. The V gene is TRBV9, the J gene TRBJ2-2; D call uncertain. V was shortened by 2 bases and J by 0 bases, with 8 bases between the two germline ends. CDR1 is SGDLS, CDR2 YYNGEE, per germline. The CDR3 has 15 residues.